Listed here is a single T cell receptor (beta chain). These data are taken from a study of CDR3 diversity in severe acne. MiXCR, applied by TCRdb to the PCR reads, yields one record per CDR3 protein. The data hold over 100,000 distinct CDR3 sequences, with approximately 47% observed a single time. Germline CDR1 MDHEN, CDR2 SYDVKM. The CDR3 is 16 amino acids. J was trimmed by 4 bases and V by 7 bases; bases with no gene match: 8. This TCR came from a male donor with acne. The rearrangement uses TRBV28 and TRBJ2-6, with 9 bases fitting TRBD1. The specimen sequenced was blood. The CDR3 nucleotides read TGTGCCAGCACGGGGACAGGGAGCAGAGGGGCCAACGTCCTGACTTTC. Protein: CASTGTGSRGANVLTF. The variable domain in full, completed from reference TRBV28 and TRBJ2-6, reads DVKVTQSSRYLVKRTGEKVFLECVQDMDHENMFWYRQDPGLGLRLIYFSYDVKMKEKGDIPEGYSVSREKKERFSLILESASTNQTSMYLCASTGTGSRGANVLTFGAGSRLTVL.